This is a list of T cell receptor beta chains from one sample in a study of response to subunit inactivated influenza vaccine. From the RT-PCR reads, TCRdb called clonotypes with MiXCR, one entry per CDR3 protein. The sample lists 860,000 or so distinct CDR3 sequences; about 20% were seen once. The specimen was PBMCs from blood, collected around 5 days after vaccination. Receptors were obtained from a man in his fifties who received an inactivated influenza vaccine. Both conserved end residues are part of each CDR3. Each record gives: D gene, J gene, clone size, CDR3 length, V gene, CDR3 DNA, CDR3 protein. The D gene is left open where the match is weak. The size of a clone is reported for some rows only, either as once, few or many, or as a class for expanded clones.

d_gene: TRBD1
j_gene: TRBJ2-5
abundance: few
len: 17
v_gene: TRBV24-1
CDR3nt: TGTGCCACCAGTGGTGCTGTGGGACAGGGGACGCAGGAGACCCAGTACTTC
CDR3aa: CATSGAVGQGTQETQYF

d_gene: .
j_gene: TRBJ1-1
abundance: few
len: 15
v_gene: TRBV10-3
CDR3nt: TGTGCCATCAGTGAGTCTGGGACACGGAACACTGAAGCTTTCTTT
CDR3aa: CAISESGTRNTEAFF

d_gene: TRBD2
j_gene: TRBJ2-3
abundance: .
len: 15
v_gene: TRBV4-3
CDR3nt: TGCGCCAGCAGTTCTAGCGGGGTGAGCACAGATACGCAGTATTTT
CDR3aa: CASSSSGVSTDTQYF

d_gene: .
j_gene: TRBJ2-7
abundance: few
len: 14
v_gene: TRBV7-2
CDR3nt: TGTGCCAGCAGCTTCCGGGACTTGAGCTACGAGCAGTACTTC
CDR3aa: CASSFRDLSYEQYF

d_gene: .
j_gene: TRBJ1-6
abundance: .
len: 14
v_gene: TRBV4-3
CDR3nt: TGCGCCAGCAGAGGGACGGAGTATAATTCACCCCTCCACTTT
CDR3aa: CASRGTEYNSPLHF

d_gene: TRBD2
j_gene: TRBJ2-5
abundance: .
len: 16
v_gene: TRBV4-1
CDR3nt: TGCGCCAGCAGCCGGTGGGGGTTGCGGGGGGAAGAGACCCAGTACTTC
CDR3aa: CASSRWGLRGEETQYF

d_gene: .
j_gene: TRBJ1-4
abundance: few
len: 14
v_gene: TRBV6-1
CDR3nt: TGTGCCAGCAGCCAGGGAGTAACTAATGAAAAACTGTTTTTT
CDR3aa: CASSQGVTNEKLFF

d_gene: TRBD2
j_gene: TRBJ2-1
abundance: .
len: 15
v_gene: TRBV5-1
CDR3nt: TGCGCCAGCAGCTGGCTAGCGGGGGGTAACAATGAGCAGTTCTTC
CDR3aa: CASSWLAGGNNEQFF

d_gene: .
j_gene: TRBJ1-2
abundance: few
len: 14
v_gene: TRBV7-9
CDR3nt: TGTGCCAGCAGCTTAGCGAAACAGGGTGGTGGCTACACCTTC
CDR3aa: CASSLAKQGGGYTF

d_gene: .
j_gene: TRBJ1-1
abundance: few
len: 14
v_gene: TRBV20-1
CDR3nt: TGCAGTGCTAGAGATCTCCGGGGGTTCACTGAAGCTTTCTTT
CDR3aa: CSARDLRGFTEAFF

d_gene: TRBD2
j_gene: TRBJ2-3
abundance: .
len: 16
v_gene: TRBV5-1
CDR3nt: TGCGCCAGCAGCTCCCGGACTAGCGGGCGTGGAGATACGCAGTATTTT
CDR3aa: CASSSRTSGRGDTQYF

d_gene: .
j_gene: TRBJ2-5
abundance: few
len: 14
v_gene: TRBV6-1
CDR3nt: TGTGCCAGCAGTAGGGGACAATACCAAGAGACCCAGTACTTC
CDR3aa: CASSRGQYQETQYF

d_gene: .
j_gene: TRBJ2-1
abundance: few
len: 13
v_gene: TRBV7-8
CDR3nt: TGTGCCAGCAGCTTAGGAGGGGGAGCGGGGCAGTTCTTC
CDR3aa: CASSLGGGAGQFF

d_gene: .
j_gene: TRBJ2-1
abundance: .
len: 12
v_gene: TRBV18
CDR3nt: TGTGCCAGCTCACCTGACTTCAATGAGCAGTTCTTC
CDR3aa: CASSPDFNEQFF

d_gene: TRBD1
j_gene: TRBJ1-1
abundance: .
len: 15
v_gene: TRBV7-9
CDR3nt: TGTGCCAGCAGCACCGGCCAGACAGGGGGAACTGAAGCTTTCTTT
CDR3aa: CASSTGQTGGTEAFF

d_gene: TRBD2
j_gene: TRBJ2-1
abundance: few
len: 16
v_gene: TRBV27
CDR3nt: TGTGCCAGCTTCCCGGTCCGCGGGGGGGCGTTTCATGAGCAGTTCTTC
CDR3aa: CASFPVRGGAFHEQFF

d_gene: .
j_gene: TRBJ2-7
abundance: .
len: 14
v_gene: TRBV27
CDR3nt: TGTGCCAGCAGGCTTATAACGGGCGTGGGGGAGCAGTACTTC
CDR3aa: CASRLITGVGEQYF

d_gene: .
j_gene: TRBJ1-5
abundance: few
len: 14
v_gene: TRBV6-2/TRBV6-3
CDR3nt: TGTGCCAGCCTCGGTTGGCAGGAAAATCAGCCCCAGCATTTT
CDR3aa: CASLGWQENQPQHF

d_gene: .
j_gene: TRBJ1-1
abundance: many
len: 13
v_gene: TRBV6-9
CDR3nt: TGTGCCAGCAGAGATGATGTGTCGGCTGAAGCTTTCTTT
CDR3aa: CASRDDVSAEAFF

d_gene: .
j_gene: TRBJ2-1
abundance: .
len: 14
v_gene: TRBV10-3
CDR3nt: TGTGCCATCAAGCGGGACAGTGTTTACAATGAGCAGTTCTTC
CDR3aa: CAIKRDSVYNEQFF

d_gene: .
j_gene: TRBJ1-1
abundance: .
len: 14
v_gene: TRBV12-3/TRBV12-4
CDR3nt: TGTGCCAGCAGTTTACGGCATCGCCTGACTGAAGCTTTCTTT
CDR3aa: CASSLRHRLTEAFF

d_gene: TRBD1
j_gene: TRBJ2-2
abundance: .
len: 15
v_gene: TRBV3-1
CDR3nt: TGTGCCAGCAGCTGGGGACAGCCGTGGACCGGGGAGCTGTTTTTT
CDR3aa: CASSWGQPWTGELFF